This is a list of T cell receptor beta chains from one sample in a study. TCRdb re-derived calls from the RT-PCR reads in MiXCR, one entry per CDR3 protein. Of about 680,000 distinct CDR3 sequences listed, over 12% are singletons. Sequencing was performed on memory CD4+ T cells from blood. The receptors were sampled from a female donor in good health, serving as a healthy control. The CDR3 runs from the conserved cysteine through the conserved F or W. The D gene is left open where the match is weak. Rows may omit the clone size; those that give it use once, few, many or a size class.

J: TRBJ1-5; size: .; D: .; V: TRBV24-1; DNA: TGTGCCACCAGTGACGACAGTGATCAGCCCCAGCATTTT; CDR3: CATSDDSDQPQHF
J: TRBJ1-6; size: .; D: TRBD1; V: TRBV6-5; DNA: TGTGCCAGCAGTTACGCCGGGACAGATTCACCCCTCCACTTT; CDR3: CASSYAGTDSPLHF
J: TRBJ1-4; size: many; D: .; V: TRBV5-1; DNA: TGCGCCAGCTCCCCCTTAGGGGGGCGCTCCAATGAAAAACTGTTTTTT; CDR3: CASSPLGGRSNEKLFF
J: TRBJ2-1; size: few; D: TRBD2; V: TRBV20-1; DNA: TGCAGTGCTAGCCCCCTGACTAGCGGGAGGGCCGTCCACAATGAGCAGTTCTTC; CDR3: CSASPLTSGRAVHNEQFF
J: TRBJ2-2; size: .; D: .; V: TRBV5-5; DNA: TGTGCCAGCAGCTTGCTGAGGTACTCGAACACCGGGGAGCTGTTTTTT; CDR3: CASSLLRYSNTGELFF
J: TRBJ2-2; size: many; D: .; V: TRBV10-3; DNA: TGTGCCATTTCGGTCGGTGCCGGGGAGCTGTTTTTT; CDR3: CAISVGAGELFF
J: TRBJ2-1; size: many; D: .; V: TRBV29-1; DNA: TGCAGCGTTGTTGAGGAACCGGGTAGGGATGAGCAGTTCTTC; CDR3: CSVVEEPGRDEQFF
J: TRBJ1-3; size: few; D: .; V: TRBV12-3/TRBV12-4; DNA: TGTGCCAGCAGTTTAGAGGGCAGGGTGGACACCATATATTTT; CDR3: CASSLEGRVDTIYF
J: TRBJ1-1; size: .; D: .; V: TRBV6-2/TRBV6-3; DNA: TGTGCCAGCAGCATGGACCCCTCGTCGAGGGCTTTCTTT; CDR3: CASSMDPSSRAFF
J: TRBJ1-5; size: few; D: .; V: TRBV6-6; DNA: TGTGCCAGCAGGAGAGTACAGGGTTTCAATCAGCCCCAGCATTTT; CDR3: CASRRVQGFNQPQHF
J: TRBJ2-7; size: .; D: TRBD2; V: TRBV30; DNA: TGTGCCTGGAGTGGTAGCGGGAGCTTCTCCTACGAGCAGTACTTC; CDR3: CAWSGSGSFSYEQYF
J: TRBJ2-7; size: many; D: TRBD1; V: TRBV5-1; DNA: TGCGCCAGCAGCGCCGGGACAGGGGGTCTTGAGCAGTACTTC; CDR3: CASSAGTGGLEQYF
J: TRBJ1-6; size: few; D: .; V: TRBV4-3; DNA: TGCGCCAGCAGCCTCGGATCAGGGGTCTTATATAATTCACCCCTCCACTTT; CDR3: CASSLGSGVLYNSPLHF
J: TRBJ2-4; size: once; D: .; V: TRBV2; DNA: TGTGCCAGCAACCTCCCAGGGGCGGGGCCAAACATTCAGTACTTC; CDR3: CASNLPGAGPNIQYF
J: TRBJ2-3; size: many; D: .; V: TRBV5-1; DNA: TGCGCCAGCAGCTTGGAAAACCCAAGCACAGATACGCAGTATTTT; CDR3: CASSLENPSTDTQYF
J: TRBJ1-3; size: .; D: .; V: TRBV5-1; DNA: TGTGCCAGCAGCCGGCCCGGGTCTGGAAACACCATATATTTT; CDR3: CASSRPGSGNTIYF
J: TRBJ2-1; size: few; D: TRBD2; V: TRBV10-3; DNA: TGTGCCACCGATCGGCTAGCGGGAGCAGCGGGGCAGTTCTTC; CDR3: CATDRLAGAAGQFF
J: TRBJ2-7; size: many; D: .; V: TRBV25-1; DNA: TGTGCCAGCAGTGAAGAGGGGCCGACCTACGAGCAGTACTTC; CDR3: CASSEEGPTYEQYF
J: TRBJ1-3; size: few; D: .; V: TRBV27; DNA: TGTGCCAGCAGTCCCCTCAGGATCTCTGGAAACACCATATATTTT; CDR3: CASSPLRISGNTIYF
J: TRBJ2-7; size: few; D: .; V: TRBV5-5; DNA: TGTGCCAGCAGCCGTACTACAGGGTCCAGGTCCTACGAGCAGTACTTC; CDR3: CASSRTTGSRSYEQYF
J: TRBJ2-6; size: .; D: .; V: TRBV27; DNA: TGTGCCAGCAGTCGACCTGGGGCCAACGTCCTGACTTTC; CDR3: CASSRPGANVLTF
J: TRBJ2-7; size: many; D: TRBD2; V: TRBV5-1; DNA: TGCGCCAGCAGCTTGTACGGGACTAGAGACTACGAGCAGTACTTC; CDR3: CASSLYGTRDYEQYF